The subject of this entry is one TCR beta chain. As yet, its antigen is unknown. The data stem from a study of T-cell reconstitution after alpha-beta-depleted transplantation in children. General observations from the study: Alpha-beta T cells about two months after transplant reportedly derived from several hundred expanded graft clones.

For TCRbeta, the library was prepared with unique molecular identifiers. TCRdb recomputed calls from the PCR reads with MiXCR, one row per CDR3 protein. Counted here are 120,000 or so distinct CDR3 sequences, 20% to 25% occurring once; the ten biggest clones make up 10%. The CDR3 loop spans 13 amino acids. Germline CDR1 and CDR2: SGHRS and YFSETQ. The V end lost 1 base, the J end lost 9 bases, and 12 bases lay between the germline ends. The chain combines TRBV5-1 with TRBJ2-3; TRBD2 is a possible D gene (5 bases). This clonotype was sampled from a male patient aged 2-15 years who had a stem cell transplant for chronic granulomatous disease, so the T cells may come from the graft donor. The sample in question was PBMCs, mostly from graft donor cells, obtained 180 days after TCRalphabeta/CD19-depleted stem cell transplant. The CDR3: CASSLFGAETQYF. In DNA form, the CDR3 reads TGCGCCAGCAGCTTGTTCGGAGCGGAAACGCAGTATTTT.